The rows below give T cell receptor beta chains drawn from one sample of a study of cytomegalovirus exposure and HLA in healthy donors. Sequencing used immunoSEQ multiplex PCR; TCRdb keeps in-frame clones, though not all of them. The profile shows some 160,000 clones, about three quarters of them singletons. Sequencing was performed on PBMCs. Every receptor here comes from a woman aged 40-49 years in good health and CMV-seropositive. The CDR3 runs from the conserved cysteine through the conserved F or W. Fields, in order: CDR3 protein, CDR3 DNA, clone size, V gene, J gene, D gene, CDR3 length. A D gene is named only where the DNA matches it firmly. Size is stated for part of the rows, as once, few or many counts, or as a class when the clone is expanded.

CDR3 protein: CASSLNWGDYGYTF
CDR3 DNA: TGTGCCAGCAGCCTGAATTGGGGGGACTATGGCTACACCTTC
clone size: .
V gene: TRBV16
J gene: TRBJ1-2
D gene: .
CDR3 length: 14

CDR3 protein: CASSRGRGMNTEAFF
CDR3 DNA: TGTGCCAGTAGTAGGGGGAGGGGGATGAACACTGAAGCTTTCTTT
clone size: .
V gene: TRBV19
J gene: TRBJ1-1
D gene: .
CDR3 length: 15

CDR3 protein: CASSQANRVPRYEQYF
CDR3 DNA: TGTGCCAGCAGCCAAGCCAACCGGGTCCCTCGGTACGAGCAGTACTTC
clone size: few
V gene: TRBV4-2
J gene: TRBJ2-7
D gene: .
CDR3 length: 16

CDR3 protein: CASSLGQGARAEAFF
CDR3 DNA: TGTGCCAGCTCACTGGGACAGGGGGCCCGAGCTGAAGCTTTCTTT
clone size: .
V gene: TRBV18
J gene: TRBJ1-1
D gene: TRBD1
CDR3 length: 15

CDR3 protein: CASSEVRGEKLFF
CDR3 DNA: TGTGCCAGCAGTGAAGTTCGGGGTGAAAAACTGTTTTTT
clone size: .
V gene: TRBV2
J gene: TRBJ1-4
D gene: .
CDR3 length: 13

CDR3 protein: CAWSLDRGHGYTF
CDR3 DNA: TGTGCCTGGAGTCTTGACAGGGGGCATGGCTACACCTTC
clone size: .
V gene: TRBV30
J gene: TRBJ1-2
D gene: TRBD1
CDR3 length: 13

CDR3 protein: CASSIGRGALNTEAFF
CDR3 DNA: TGTGCCAGTAGTATCGGGAGGGGCGCTCTGAACACTGAAGCTTTCTTT
clone size: .
V gene: TRBV19
J gene: TRBJ1-1
D gene: .
CDR3 length: 16

CDR3 protein: CASSPSLSYGYTF
CDR3 DNA: TGCGCCAGCAGTCCAAGCCTTTCCTATGGCTACACCTTC
clone size: once
V gene: TRBV5-1
J gene: TRBJ1-2
D gene: .
CDR3 length: 13

CDR3 protein: CASRTMAADTQYF
CDR3 DNA: TGTGCCAGCAGGACGATGGCGGCAGATACGCAGTATTTT
clone size: .
V gene: TRBV5-4
J gene: TRBJ2-3
D gene: .
CDR3 length: 13

CDR3 protein: CASSPGQATEAFF
CDR3 DNA: TGTGCCAGCTCACCAGGGCAGGCCACTGAAGCTTTCTTT
clone size: .
V gene: TRBV18
J gene: TRBJ1-1
D gene: .
CDR3 length: 13

CDR3 protein: CASSSAPQGSDGYTF
CDR3 DNA: TGTGCCAGCAGCTCCGCCCCACAGGGTAGTGATGGCTACACCTTC
clone size: .
V gene: TRBV7-3
J gene: TRBJ1-2
D gene: .
CDR3 length: 15

CDR3 protein: CASSRDRSSYNSPLHF
CDR3 DNA: TGTGCCAGCAGCCGTGACAGGAGCTCCTATAATTCACCCCTCCACTTT
clone size: .
V gene: TRBV7-8
J gene: TRBJ1-6
D gene: .
CDR3 length: 16

CDR3 protein: CASSLGQAADTQYF
CDR3 DNA: TGTGCCAGCAGCTTGGGACAGGCAGCCGATACGCAGTATTTT
clone size: .
V gene: TRBV5-4
J gene: TRBJ2-3
D gene: .
CDR3 length: 14

CDR3 protein: CASSQDLAGGTIYF
CDR3 DNA: TGCGCCAGCAGCCAAGATTTAGCAGGAGGCACCATATATTTT
clone size: few
V gene: TRBV4-3
J gene: TRBJ1-3
D gene: .
CDR3 length: 14

CDR3 protein: CASSIRGPSEAFF
CDR3 DNA: TGTGCCAGTAGCATCAGGGGGCCATCTGAAGCTTTCTTT
clone size: .
V gene: TRBV19
J gene: TRBJ1-1
D gene: TRBD1
CDR3 length: 13

CDR3 protein: CATRGDPGQVRTVDVTNSPLHF
CDR3 DNA: TGTGCCACCCGGGGAGACCCGGGACAGGTCCGAACGGTAGACGTCACCAATTCACCCCTCCACTTT
clone size: .
V gene: TRBV2
J gene: TRBJ1-6
D gene: TRBD1
CDR3 length: 22

CDR3 protein: CASSTPPGRGNTGELFF
CDR3 DNA: TGTGCCAGTAGCACTCCCCCAGGTCGGGGGAACACCGGGGAGCTGTTTTTT
clone size: .
V gene: TRBV19
J gene: TRBJ2-2
D gene: .
CDR3 length: 17

CDR3 protein: CASSQGLAVEETQYF
CDR3 DNA: TGTGCCAGCAGCCAGGGACTAGCGGTAGAAGAGACCCAGTACTTC
clone size: few
V gene: TRBV4-2
J gene: TRBJ2-5
D gene: TRBD2
CDR3 length: 15

CDR3 protein: CASSLQGARATGELFF
CDR3 DNA: TGTGCCAGCAGCTTACAGGGGGCGCGGGCCACCGGGGAGCTGTTTTTT
clone size: .
V gene: TRBV7-2
J gene: TRBJ2-2
D gene: TRBD1
CDR3 length: 16

CDR3 protein: CASSVSGKETQYF
CDR3 DNA: TGTGCCAGCAGCGTCTCGGGGAAAGAGACCCAGTACTTC
clone size: few
V gene: TRBV9
J gene: TRBJ2-5
D gene: .
CDR3 length: 13

CDR3 protein: CASSLGSRNYGYTF
CDR3 DNA: TGTGCCAGCAGCCTGGGCAGTCGTAACTATGGCTACACCTTC
clone size: .
V gene: TRBV6-5
J gene: TRBJ1-2
D gene: .
CDR3 length: 14

CDR3 protein: CASSQGTGNSNQPQHF
CDR3 DNA: TGTGCCAGCAGCCAGGGGACAGGTAATAGCAATCAGCCCCAGCATTTT
clone size: .
V gene: TRBV4-2
J gene: TRBJ1-5
D gene: TRBD1
CDR3 length: 16

CDR3 protein: CASMGDTNNSPLHF
CDR3 DNA: TGTGCCAGCATGGGGGACACCAATAATTCACCCCTCCACTTT
clone size: once
V gene: TRBV6-5
J gene: TRBJ1-6
D gene: .
CDR3 length: 14

CDR3 protein: CASSLGQDNSPLHF
CDR3 DNA: TGCGCCAGCAGCTTGGGACAGGATAATTCACCCCTCCACTTT
clone size: .
V gene: TRBV5-1
J gene: TRBJ1-6
D gene: .
CDR3 length: 14

CDR3 protein: CASTSRDEQYF
CDR3 DNA: TGTGCCAGCACCTCACGGGACGAGCAGTACTTC
clone size: .
V gene: TRBV28
J gene: TRBJ2-7
D gene: .
CDR3 length: 11

CDR3 protein: CASSLEPRTMEETQYF
CDR3 DNA: TGTGCCAGCAGCTTAGAGCCTCGAACCATGGAAGAGACCCAGTACTTC
clone size: few
V gene: TRBV7-9
J gene: TRBJ2-5
D gene: .
CDR3 length: 16

CDR3 protein: CASNRGDSNSPLHF
CDR3 DNA: TGTGCCAGTAACCGCGGCGACAGCAATTCACCCCTCCACTTT
clone size: .
V gene: TRBV19
J gene: TRBJ1-6
D gene: .
CDR3 length: 14

CDR3 protein: CASSLVGGDIEAFF
CDR3 DNA: TGTGCCAGCAGCTTAGTTGGGGGGGACATTGAAGCTTTCTTT
clone size: .
V gene: TRBV7-9
J gene: TRBJ1-1
D gene: .
CDR3 length: 14

CDR3 protein: CASRSTGGITEAFF
CDR3 DNA: TGCGCCAGCAGATCGACAGGGGGTATCACTGAAGCTTTCTTT
clone size: .
V gene: TRBV5-1
J gene: TRBJ1-1
D gene: TRBD1
CDR3 length: 14

CDR3 protein: CASSVGQGPSSPLHF
CDR3 DNA: TGTGCCAGCAGCGTAGGACAGGGCCCGAGCTCACCCCTCCACTTT
clone size: .
V gene: TRBV9
J gene: TRBJ1-6
D gene: TRBD1
CDR3 length: 15

CDR3 protein: CASSLGQVFSGELFF
CDR3 DNA: TGTGCCAGCAGTTTGGGACAGGTGTTCTCCGGGGAGCTGTTTTTT
clone size: .
V gene: TRBV6-4
J gene: TRBJ2-2
D gene: TRBD1
CDR3 length: 15

CDR3 protein: CASSTQIKPQHF
CDR3 DNA: TGTGCCAGTAGTACTCAGATCAAGCCCCAGCATTTT
clone size: .
V gene: TRBV19
J gene: TRBJ1-5
D gene: .
CDR3 length: 12

CDR3 protein: CASSLPRRISASGEAFF
CDR3 DNA: TGTGCCAGCAGCTTACCCCGCCGCATATCTGCCAGCGGGGAAGCTTTCTTT
clone size: few
V gene: TRBV7-8
J gene: TRBJ1-1
D gene: .
CDR3 length: 17

CDR3 protein: CASSLTTGDTDTQYF
CDR3 DNA: TGTGCCAGCAGCTTGACCACTGGAGACACAGATACGCAGTATTTT
clone size: .
V gene: TRBV7-6
J gene: TRBJ2-3
D gene: .
CDR3 length: 15

CDR3 protein: CASRRGGAGNTEAFF
CDR3 DNA: TGTGCCAGCAGACGGGGGGGCGCCGGGAACACTGAAGCTTTCTTT
clone size: .
V gene: TRBV6-6
J gene: TRBJ1-1
D gene: .
CDR3 length: 15

CDR3 protein: CAGGRVYGYTF
CDR3 DNA: TGTGCCGGAGGGAGAGTCTATGGCTACACCTTC
clone size: few
V gene: TRBV30
J gene: TRBJ1-2
D gene: .
CDR3 length: 11

CDR3 protein: CASSLEAQAQGYTF
CDR3 DNA: TGTGCCAGCAGCTTAGAGGCGCAAGCCCAAGGCTACACCTTC
clone size: .
V gene: TRBV5-4
J gene: TRBJ1-2
D gene: .
CDR3 length: 14

CDR3 protein: CASSESRNYGYTF
CDR3 DNA: TGTGCCAGCAGTGAGTCCCGTAACTATGGCTACACCTTC
clone size: few
V gene: TRBV25-1
J gene: TRBJ1-2
D gene: .
CDR3 length: 13

CDR3 protein: CAIGTGDSNQPQHF
CDR3 DNA: TGTGCCATCGGGACAGGAGACAGCAATCAGCCCCAGCATTTT
clone size: .
V gene: TRBV10-3
J gene: TRBJ1-5
D gene: TRBD1
CDR3 length: 14

CDR3 protein: CASSLRQGQFEKLFF
CDR3 DNA: TGTGCCAGCAGTTTACGACAGGGGCAATTTGAAAAACTGTTTTTT
clone size: .
V gene: TRBV5-5
J gene: TRBJ1-4
D gene: TRBD1
CDR3 length: 15